Listed here are 12 T cell receptor beta chains from one sample, sequenced in a study of Ad26.COV2.S vaccination and SARS-CoV-2 variants. Stated treatment: 15 to 20 received Ad26.COV2.S at low or high dose, single or two shots; 5 received placebo; per-sample allocation not given. At day 63 after the first vaccine or placebo injection, samples were drawn. Assay: immunoSEQ multiplex PCR; the TCRdb copy retains only in-frame clones and omits some. Here the sample spans about half a million clones, about 89% being singletons. Sample: peripheral blood, taken in a trial of Ad26.COV2.S vaccine versus placebo. Receptors originate from a person aged 18 to 65 who received the Ad26.COV2.S COVID-19 vaccine or a placebo.

This clone was recorded many times. The V and J genes are TRBV7-9 and TRBJ2-2; 11 bases line up with TRBD1. The CDR3 covers 15 residues. Germline V gene sequence: CDR1 SEHNR, CDR2 FQNEAQ (reference sequence). After removal of 2 bases from V and 6 bases from J, the junction contained 2 bases not matched to a gene. The CDR3 DNA reads as TGTGCCAGCAGCTTAACGGGACAGGGGGCCGGGGAGCTGTTTTTT. It is translated as CASSLTGQGAGELFF.

CDR3 residues: CASSSTTNLLSEQYF. CDR3 nucleotides: TGTGCCAGCAGCTCCACCACTAATCTATTATCTGAGCAGTACTTC. The genes are TRBV11-2 and TRBJ2-7; D is uncertain. The CDR3 is made up of 15 amino acids. The V gene's germline CDR1 is SGHAT and CDR2 FQNNGV. Trimming took 4 bases from V and 7 from J, leaving 20 bases between them.

In this sample, this clone turned up a few times. This rearrangement joins TRBV30 to TRBJ1-5; TRBD1 might be the D (5 bases). V lost 7 bases and J lost 0, with 13 bases in between. CDR1 GTSNPN and CDR2 SVGIG come from the germline V gene (reference sequence). The CDR3 runs 14 residues. The CDR3 sequence: CAFTKGNSNQPQHF. DNA of the CDR3: TGTGCCTTTACCAAGGGGAATAGCAATCAGCCCCAGCATTTT. The complete variable domain, with remaining parts taken from reference TRBV30 and TRBJ1-5, reads SQTIHQWPATLVQPVGSPLSLECTVEGTSNPNLYWYRQAAGRGLQLLFYSVGIGQISSEVPQNLSASRPQDRQFILSSKKLLLSDSGFYLCAFTKGNSNQPQHFGDGTRLSIL.

The genes are TRBV5-1 and TRBJ1-5, with 7 bases that match TRBD1. The CDR3 loop spans 16 amino acids. The V and J ends lost 0 bases and 2 bases, in that order; junction bases with no gene match: 5. The germline gives CDR1 SGHRS, CDR2 YFSETQ. The CDR3 protein is CASSLEGAGGNQPQHF. The CDR3 nucleotides read TGCGCCAGCAGCTTGGAGGGGGCCGGGGGCAATCAGCCCCAGCATTTT.

The chain links TRBV3-1 (or the pseudogene TRBV3-2) to TRBJ2-2, with 11 bases fitting TRBD2. J gave up 4 bases and V 4 bases, and 5 bases lay outside the gene matches. CDR3 length: 16 amino acids. Germline lookup yields CDR1 LGHDT and CDR2 YNNKEL (reference sequence). DNA for the CDR3: TGTGCCAGCAGCCGCCCGGGACTAGCGGCCACCGGGGAGCTGTTTTTT. Protein product: CASSRPGLAATGELFF.

This clone was counted once. The chain links TRBV19 to TRBJ2-1, with 11 bases aligning to TRBD2. The CDR3 has 14 residues. Germline-derived CDR1 and CDR2 are LNHDA and SQIVND (reference sequence). V dropped 6 bases and J dropped 6; count of bases not matched to a gene: 4. The CDR3 region is CASSRLAGFNEQFF. CDR3 DNA: TGTGCCAGTAGCCGACTAGCGGGGTTCAATGAGCAGTTCTTC.

This clone was seen a single time. The gene calls are TRBV4-1 and TRBJ1-5; D is possibly TRBD1 (6 bases). There are 17 residues in the CDR3. Per germline, CDR1 MGHRA and CDR2 YSYEKL. Trimming took off 4 bases at V and 0 bases at J, with 16 bases between the two ends. Here the CDR3 DNA reads TGCGCCAGCAGCCCGGGCCTCGGGGGGCCTAGCAATCAGCCCCAGCATTTT. This encodes CASSPGLGGPSNQPQHF.

This sequence joins TRBV3-1 (or the pseudogene TRBV3-2) and TRBJ2-7; TRBD1 agrees at 7 bases. Germline V gene data show CDR1 as LGHDT and CDR2 as YNNKEL (reference sequence). The trim removed 3 bases at V and 3 bases at J, leaving 8 bases unmatched. This CDR3 is built from 15 residues. The CDR3 DNA follows: TGTGCCAGCAGCCACAAAAACAGGGGAGACTACGAGCAGTACTTC. Translation gives CASSHKNRGDYEQYF.

CDR3 in amino acids: CASSESKEGGRMQPYGYTF. The CDR3 nucleotides are TGCGCCAGCAGTGAGTCGAAGGAGGGAGGACGGATGCAGCCCTATGGCTACACCTTC. The rearrangement joins TRBV10-2 to TRBJ1-2; no reliable D call. CDR3 length: 19 amino acids. V lost 0 bases to trimming and J lost 4 bases, with 24 bases between them. Germline V gene sequence: CDR1 WSHSY, CDR2 SAAADI.

The genes are TRBV27 and TRBJ2-7, with D tentatively TRBD1 (6 bases). V lost 5 bases to trimming and J lost 1 base, with 18 bases between them. CDR1 is MNHEY, CDR2 SMNVEV, per germline (reference sequence). This CDR3 region has 16 residues. This CDR3 is CASSPTTGSTSYEQYF. CDR3 nucleotides: TGTGCCAGCAGTCCAACTACAGGGTCTACTTCCTACGAGCAGTACTTC.

This clone was observed once. The chain has TRBV10-3 and TRBJ1-1; 7 nucleotides agree with TRBD1. The V and J ends lost 10 bases and 12 bases, in that order; junction bases with no gene match: 17. CDR1 ENHRY and CDR2 SYGVKD come from the germline V gene. This CDR3 is built from 13 residues. The chain's CDR3 is CATRTGTVMPPFF. In DNA form, the CDR3 reads TGTGCCACAAGAACCGGGACAGTCATGCCTCCTTTCTTT.

This chain joins TRBV7-3 and TRBJ1-6; no firm D call. The CDR3 loop spans 15 amino acids. Germline V gives CDR1 SGHTA, CDR2 FQGTGA. Trimming pared 0 bases from V and 4 bases from J, leaving 7 bases between. The CDR3 protein is CASSLTPAYNSPLHF. CDR3 DNA: TGTGCCAGCAGCTTAACTCCAGCTTATAATTCACCCCTCCACTTT. Combining the CDR3 with reference TRBV7-3 and TRBJ1-6 gives the whole variable domain GAGVSQTPSNKVTEKGKYVELRCDPISGHTALYWYRQSLGQGPEFLIYFQGTGAADDSGLPNDRFFAVRPEGSVSTLKIQRTERGDSAVYLCASSLTPAYNSPLHFGNGTRLTVT.